The following is a TCR beta chain sequence with its context. Its antigen remains unknown. The data are from a study of T cell responses to AZD1222 COVID-19 vaccine. Recipients boosted at about 4 weeks or about 12 weeks are pooled. The CDR3 contains 15 residues. Trimming removed 1 base from V and 3 bases from J; junction bases left unmatched: 5. Germline V gene lookup returns CDR1 SGHAT and CDR2 FQNNGV. Produced via immunoSEQ multiplex PCR; TCRdb's table is partial and in-frame only. Of 140,000 to 150,000 clones in the sample, over 80% were seen once. Study-wide findings and caveats: Targeting of unmutated variant regions was reportedly seen in nearly half of spike-specific TCRs. Donors in the cohort were predominantly white British and more often female, and clonal diversity was possibly underestimated.

This chain connects TRBV11-2 to TRBJ2-5, with 7 bases fitting TRBD1. The source is an adult who received the AZD1222 COVID-19 vaccine. Material: peripheral blood, obtained 28 days after the second AZD1222 dose. CDR3 region: CASSLVPGTEETQYF. The DNA for the CDR3 is TGTGCCAGCAGCTTAGTGCCGGGGACAGAAGAGACCCAGTACTTC.